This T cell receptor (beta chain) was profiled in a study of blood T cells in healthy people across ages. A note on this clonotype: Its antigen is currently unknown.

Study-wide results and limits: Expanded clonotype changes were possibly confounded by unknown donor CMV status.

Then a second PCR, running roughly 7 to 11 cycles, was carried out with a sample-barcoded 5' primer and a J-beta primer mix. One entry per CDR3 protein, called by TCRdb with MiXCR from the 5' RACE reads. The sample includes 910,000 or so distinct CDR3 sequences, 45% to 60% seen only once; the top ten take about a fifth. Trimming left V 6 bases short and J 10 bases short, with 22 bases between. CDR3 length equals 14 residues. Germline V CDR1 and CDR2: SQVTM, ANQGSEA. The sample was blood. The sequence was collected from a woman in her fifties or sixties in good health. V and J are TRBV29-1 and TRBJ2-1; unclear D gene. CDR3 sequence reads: CSVSTKPDLQEQFF. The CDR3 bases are TGCAGCGTCTCGACAAAGCCGGATTTACAAGAGCAGTTCTTC.